A selection of T cell receptor beta chains follows, all from one sample in a study of T cells in localized non-small cell lung cancer. Here immunoSEQ multiplex PCR was the method, and the copy in TCRdb shows in-frame clones only, minus some. The sample carries tens of thousands of clones, approximately 88% recorded once. The sample was peripheral blood mononuclear cells, taken before any cancer treatment. These receptors were taken from a man between 35 and 75 years old with stage III lung adenocarcinoma. CDR3s include the opening cysteine and the closing phenylalanine or tryptophan. A D gene is named only where the DNA matches it firmly. The size entry is marked missing in some rows and otherwise reads once, few, many or a size class.

j_gene	abundance	v_gene	len	d_gene	CDR3aa	CDR3nt
TRBJ1-4	.	TRBV10-3	11	TRBD1	CATRGNEKLFF	TGTGCCACCAGGGGGAATGAAAAACTGTTTTTT
TRBJ1-4	.	TRBV28	15	TRBD1	CASSPGGGLSEKLFF	TGTGCCAGCAGTCCAGGGGGGGGTCTCAGCGAAAAACTGTTTTTT
TRBJ2-2	.	TRBV7-6	17	TRBD1	CASSFLPGQMNTGELFF	TGTGCCAGCAGCTTTCTCCCGGGACAGATGAACACCGGGGAGCTGTTTTTT
TRBJ2-7	few	TRBV7-3	14	.	CASSLGAGLYEQYF	TGTGCCAGCAGCTTAGGGGCAGGCCTCTACGAGCAGTACTTC
TRBJ2-5	.	TRBV5-1	18	TRBD2	CASSKGGLAGEEQETQYF	TGCGCCAGCAGCAAGGGGGGACTAGCGGGCGAGGAGCAAGAGACCCAGTACTTC
TRBJ2-2	.	TRBV6-4	14	TRBD2	CASASSGNTGELFF	TGTGCCAGTGCCTCTAGCGGTAACACCGGGGAGCTGTTTTTT
TRBJ1-1	.	TRBV29-1	15	.	CSVNGQALVNTEAFF	TGCAGCGTCAATGGCCAGGCGCTGGTGAACACTGAAGCTTTCTTT